Detailed here is one T cell receptor beta chain. Its antigen remains unidentified. This record comes from a study of lymphopenia after photon versus proton radiotherapy. Whole-study results and caveats: Oligoclonal CD8+ Temra expansion after nadir drove photon patients' diversity drop. Proton therapy kept repertoires fairly stable, unlike photons, which gained effector/memory cells.

The CDR3 is 14 amino acids. In germline, CDR1 is LNHDA, CDR2 SQIVND (reference sequence). The V and J ends lost 1 base and 1 base respectively, with 6 bases between them. The data were produced by immunoSEQ multiplex PCR, yet TCRdb's version contains in-frame clones alone and is incomplete. The table includes about 22,000 clones, about nine tenths detected once. The V and J genes are TRBV19 and TRBJ2-3; possible D gene TRBD2, 6 bases. The receptor was derived from a woman aged 70 to 79 with pancreatic cancer. Some clones in this sample may be carry-over from other donors' samples. The sample here was peripheral blood, taken from a patient treated with proton-based radiotherapy. The DNA for the CDR3 is TGTGCCAGTAGTATAGCGGGAGGCACAGATACGCAGTATTTT. Translating it yields CASSIAGGTDTQYF.